This entry is about one TCR beta chain. This clone has only a few counts. The antigen it binds to is not known. Base-call qualities are not available, and no considerably larger clone is one nucleotide away. The germline V and J ends show losses of 3 bases and 6 bases respectively, and no gene match explains 4 bases of the junction. CDR1 is given as SGDLS and CDR2 as YYNGEE, both from the germline V gene. The CDR3 starts with the cysteine, ends with the phenylalanine, and has 15 residues. Just CDR3 DNA is preserved here, 45 bases in frame from base 1. This sample is drawn from a study of blood T cell repertoires in COVID-19 (dated by TCRdb to about 2020). Regarding the complete study: Samples from collaborators originated in the United States, Italy and Spain and spanned both the acute and convalescent phases of COVID-19. The material from the prospective study consisted of cDNA or gDNA derived from T cells, B-cell-depleted T cells, or PBMCs. Deeply sampled blood TCRbeta repertoires from subjects exposed to, actively infected with, or recovered from COVID-19 were included in the dataset. A freely available public database, intended as a resource for researchers studying the immune response to SARS-CoV-2, is where the repertoires were released. Samples came from the ongoing ImmuneRACE study (first 160 participants) plus 1,254 subjects from 6 global collaborators. The sample metadata nearly always contained a de-identified subject ID, COVID-19 status, age in years and sex. Where HLA class I and class II types were available, the types were taken from metadata supplied by the sample provider, not from assay-based typing. General findings and caveats noted by the study authors: The amount of clinical and demographic metadata varied by source and participant and was provided uncurated.

TCRbeta CDR3 regions were amplified from genomic DNA using the immunoSEQ Assay, a bias-controlled multiplex PCR. In the original analysis: Nucleated cell counts per sample were estimated from amplification of reference gene primers within the assay. To quantify the absolute abundance of each unique TCRbeta CDR3 rearrangement, sequence reads were collapsed and filtered. For each sample, productive Simpson clonality was calculated as the square root of Simpson's diversity index over productive rearrangements. TCRdb re-hosts the immuneACCESS table, in-frame sequences only. Its copies lack some clones; in the studies checked, an unresolved V gene accounts for under half of them, and the cause for the rest is not known. V and J calls and clone size are as listed in that table; D and trimming were resolved from the DNA. The sample table records about 350,000 clones; roughly nine tenths of these occur just once. Roughly 0.94% of the sample rests with the top ten.

Enrolling through a virtual design, the prospective study's participants ranged in age from roughly 18 to 90 years and lived across roughly 24 United States geographic areas. In the prospective study, cohorts were assigned on the basis of participant-reported clinical history obtained from a screening survey and a study questionnaire. Recovered participants in ImmuneRACE Cohort 3 were defined as having two consecutive negative NP/OP PCR tests, clearance from a healthcare professional, or resolution of symptoms. In the prospective study, mobile phlebotomists collected whole blood, serum and a nasopharyngeal or oropharyngeal swab from each participant. Over a 2-month period, participants in the prospective study had the option of providing additional blood draws and questionnaires. Before DNA extraction, prospective study blood samples were shipped either frozen or at room temperature.

The sequence links TRBV9 to TRBJ1-6, with TRBD1 identical over 9 junction bases. The clonotype was recovered from a woman aged 25 to 45 who had recovered from COVID-19. Sequenced: PBMCs or T cells enriched from blood (not recorded which). The DNA sequence is as follows: TGTGCCAGCAGCGGACCGGGACAGGGTAATTCACCCCTCCACTTT. This encodes CASSGPGQGNSPLHF.